The 10 T cell receptor beta chains listed next were all sequenced from one sample in a study of graft-versus-host responses after intestinal transplantation (dated by TCRdb to the early 2020s). Library prep was done by the immunoSEQ multiplex PCR assay. TCRdb provides this immuneACCESS table in a form limited to in-frame rearrangements. Some clones are lacking; in checked studies, under half of them reflect an unresolved V gene, and why the rest are absent is not known. Present in this sample are 55,000 to 65,000 clones, around 93% of which were seen just once. The ten largest account for under 0.45% of the sample. The time point label, read with the paper, signifies: cells obtained before transplantation from donor or recipient. Antigens for these TCRs are unknown. The sequences come from unstimulated CD4+ T cells sorted from spleen or lymph node cells, collected before transplant. These receptors originate from a human donor who was the organ donor for an intestinal transplant.

CDR3: CASSPRTSGTPYNEQFF. CDR3 DNA: TGTGCCAGCAGTCCTCGGACTAGCGGGACACCCTACAATGAGCAGTTCTTC. The chain has TRBV27 and TRBJ2-1, with 12 nucleotides matching TRBD2. V was clipped by 5 bases and J by 2 bases; unmatched bases: 7. Germline CDR1 MNHEY, CDR2 SMNVEV (reference sequence). This CDR3 is built from 17 residues.

In its sample, this clone was seen once. The V gene is TRBV4-3, the J gene TRBJ1-2; D ambiguous. The V end lost 1 base, the J end lost 3 bases, and 9 bases lay between the germline ends. Germline CDR1 LGHNA, CDR2 YSLEER. CDR3 length equals 14 residues. The CDR3 coding sequence is TGCGCCAGCAGCCAAGTTCAGGCGTACTATGGCTACACCTTC. Its protein is CASSQVQAYYGYTF.

The chain carries TRBV21-1 and TRBJ1-2; the table's D call TRBD1 went unverified against the DNA. TRBV21-1 is a pseudogene segment. The CDR3 length is 15 residues. Here the CDR3 reads CASSSPTRQFYGYTF. The CDR3 nucleotides read TGTGCCAGCAGCAGTCCGACCAGACAGTTCTATGGCTACACCTTC.

This clone was picked up one time. This rearrangement joins TRBV5-1 to TRBJ2-3, with D hard to call. Germline V gives CDR1 SGHRS, CDR2 YFSETQ. The ends were cut back, 0 bases at V and 0 bases at J, with 11 bases in the middle. The CDR3 loop spans 16 amino acids. CDR3 DNA: TGCGCCAGCAGCTTGGCTATTAGAGACAGCACAGATACGCAGTATTTT. Translation gives CASSLAIRDSTDTQYF. Drawing the rest from reference TRBV5-1 and TRBJ2-3, the complete variable domain is KAGVTQTPRYLIKTRGQQVTLSCSPISGHRSVSWYQQTPGQGLQFLFEYFSETQRNKGNFPGRFSGRQFSNSRSEMNVSTLELGDSALYLCASSLAIRDSTDTQYFGPGTRLTVL.

V usage is TRBV7-9 and J usage is TRBJ2-3; TRBD2 is a possible D gene (5 bases). The CDR3 loop spans 15 amino acids. V was clipped by 2 bases and J by 0 bases, with 9 bases between them. Germline V gene data show CDR1 as SEHNR and CDR2 as FQNEAQ (reference sequence). DNA of the CDR3: TGTGCCAGCAGCTTAACTGGACTGAGCACAGATACGCAGTATTTT. It is translated as CASSLTGLSTDTQYF. The full variable domain, with the rest looked up from reference TRBV7-9 and TRBJ2-3, is DTGVSQNPRHKITKRGQNVTFRCDPISEHNRLYWYRQTLGQGPEFLTYFQNEAQLEKSRLLSDRFSAERPKGSFSTLEIQRTEQGDSAMYLCASSLTGLSTDTQYFGPGTRLTVL.

J is TRBJ1-6 and V is TRBV4-3, with a possible D match to TRBD1 (6 bases). Looked up from germline, CDR1 is LGHNA and CDR2 is YSLEER. The CDR3 runs to 15 residues. Trimming shortened V by 0 bases and J by 10 bases, and 13 bases separated the two germline ends. CDR3 DNA sequence: TGCGCCAGCAGCCAAGAGCCCAGAACAGGGTCACCCCTCCACTTT. Amino acids: CASSQEPRTGSPLHF.

The chain has TRBV7-2 and TRBJ2-5; D ambiguous. Germline loops: CDR1 SGHTA, CDR2 FQGNSA. The CDR3 runs 15 residues. V gave up 5 bases and J gave up 2 bases, with 15 bases separating them. The CDR3 region has the DNA TGTGCCAGCAGCACGTGGGGAATCATTCAAGAGACCCAGTACTTC. It yields the protein CASSTWGIIQETQYF.

The genes are TRBV5-4 and TRBJ2-4, with no clear D. Trimming removed 4 bases from V and 9 bases from J, with 11 bases in between. The CDR3 totals 12 residues. Germline V gives CDR1 SGHNT, CDR2 YYREEE (reference sequence). The CDR3 protein is CASSPGLSIQYF. The CDR3, as DNA: TGTGCCAGCAGCCCGGGCCTTTCCATTCAGTACTTC. The variable domain in full, with the rest retrieved from reference TRBV5-4 and TRBJ2-4, is ETGVTQSPTHLIKTRGQQVTLRCSSQSGHNTVSWYQQALGQGPQFIFQYYREEENGRGNFPPRFSGLQFPNYSSELNVNALELDDSALYLCASSPGLSIQYFGAGTRLSVL.

The V gene is TRBV11-2, the J gene TRBJ2-7; 7 positions match TRBD1. The V gene's germline CDR1 is SGHAT and CDR2 FQNNGV. The CDR3 length is 15 residues. V shed 5 bases, J shed 2 bases, and the junction held 9 bases outside the gene matches. CDR3 region: CASSLGKTGPYEQYF. The CDR3 bases are TGTGCCAGCAGCCTAGGAAAGACAGGGCCCTACGAGCAGTACTTC.

The chain carries TRBV10-3 and TRBJ2-5; a weak D match, TRBD1 (5 bases). In germline, CDR1 is ENHRY, CDR2 SYGVKD. The CDR3 sequence is 13 residues long. V lost 8 bases to trimming and J lost 7 bases, with 17 bases between them. CDR3 residues: CAILADRDGTQYF. CDR3 nucleotides: TGTGCCATCCTTGCAGACAGAGATGGGACCCAGTACTTC.